The next 2 T cell receptor beta chains were all read from a single sample in a study of blood T cell repertoires in COVID-19. Clones were read by immunoSEQ multiplex PCR, and TCRdb kept only the in-frame ones, dropping some. The sample lists around 130,000 clones, 84% occurring once. The sequenced material came from peripheral blood. Source of these receptors: a man aged 25-45 years with COVID-19, enrolled during active disease.

This clone was seen only a few times. This chain uses TRBV6-6 with TRBJ2-5, with 15 bases aligning to TRBD2. The CDR3 consists of 16 residues. Germline lookup yields CDR1 MNHNY and CDR2 SVGAGI (reference sequence). Trimming removed 6 bases from V and 5 bases from J; junction bases left unmatched: 7. The CDR3 sequence: CASSPLGLAGGETQYF. CDR3 nucleotide sequence: TGTGCCAGCAGCCCCCTTGGACTAGCGGGAGGGGAGACCCAGTACTTC.

The chain joins TRBV4-2 to TRBJ1-3; TRBD1 is a possible D gene (6 bases). V dropped 5 bases and J dropped 0 bases, with 14 bases sitting between them. The CDR3 sequence is 16 residues long. Per germline, CDR1 LGHNA and CDR2 YNFKEQ. As DNA, the CDR3 is TGTGCCAGCAGCAAGGGGGAGATCCTCTCTGGAAACACCATATATTTT. It yields the protein CASSKGEILSGNTIYF.